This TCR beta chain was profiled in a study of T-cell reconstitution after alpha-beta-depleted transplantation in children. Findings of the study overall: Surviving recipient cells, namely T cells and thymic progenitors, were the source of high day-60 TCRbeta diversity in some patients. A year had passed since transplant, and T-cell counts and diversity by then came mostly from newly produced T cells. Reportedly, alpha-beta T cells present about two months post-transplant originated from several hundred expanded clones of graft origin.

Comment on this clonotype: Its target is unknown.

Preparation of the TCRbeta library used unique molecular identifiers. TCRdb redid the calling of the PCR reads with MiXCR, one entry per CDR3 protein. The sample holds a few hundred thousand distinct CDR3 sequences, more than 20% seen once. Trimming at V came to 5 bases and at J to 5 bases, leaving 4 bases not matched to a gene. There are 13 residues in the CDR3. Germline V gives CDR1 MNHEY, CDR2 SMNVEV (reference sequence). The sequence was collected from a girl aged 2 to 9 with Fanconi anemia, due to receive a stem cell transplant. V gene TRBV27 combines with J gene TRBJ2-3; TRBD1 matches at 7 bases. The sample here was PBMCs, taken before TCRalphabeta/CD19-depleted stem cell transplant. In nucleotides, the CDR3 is TGTGCCAGCAGTCTACAGGGGAAAGATACGCAGTATTTT. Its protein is CASSLQGKDTQYF.